This T cell receptor beta chain was sequenced in a study of T cell repertoires in cytomegalovirus infection. The ends were cut back, 1 base at V and 7 bases at J, with 16 bases in the middle. From germline, CDR1 is MNHEY and CDR2 SVGAGI. The CDR3 consists of 15 residues. One entry per CDR3 protein, called by TCRdb with MiXCR from the reads. The sample holds around 120,000 distinct CDR3 sequences, approximately 8.8% seen once. The V gene is TRBV6-5, the J gene TRBJ1-1; the D gene is possibly TRBD1 (5 bases). The receptor was derived from a human donor in good health (CMV status not recorded). Some clones in this sample may be carry-over from other donors' samples. Sequenced material: PBMCs. Here the CDR3 reads CASSYFGAPVGEAFF. The CDR3 nucleotides are TGTGCCAGCAGTTACTTCGGGGCGCCGGTCGGTGAAGCTTTCTTT.